This T cell receptor (beta chain) was profiled in a study of regulatory T cells in long-lasting Graves disease. HTBI primers from iRepertoire and Arm-PCR of CDR3 regions yielded the TCR beta libraries. From the multiplex PCR reads, TCRdb called clonotypes with MiXCR, one entry per CDR3 protein. The sample has 300,000 to 400,000 distinct CDR3 sequences, 16% seen once. The CDR3 extends over 13 amino acids. V was pared by 7 bases and J by 6 bases, with 8 bases of the junction left unmatched. Looked up from germline, CDR1 is SQVTM and CDR2 is ANQGSEA. Indicated time point: newly diagnosed GD, antithyroid drugs for less than 3 months. Making the TCR library involved RNA that had been extracted from PBMCs. This clonotype was recorded a few times. These records were also assigned to another study, of T cells in Graves' hyperthyroidism and ophthalmopathy. That work adds: Appearing also in blood were most of the thyroid clonotypes expanded above 0.001.

Sequencing was performed on peripheral blood mononuclear cells (PBMCs), taken at new diagnosis, from a patient treated with antithyroid drugs. The receptor was derived from a man in his forties with Graves disease. The J gene is TRBJ2-1, the V gene TRBV29-1, with 8 bases identical to TRBD1. CDR3 sequence reads: CSGRQGFINEQFF. In DNA, the CDR3 is TGCAGCGGGCGACAGGGGTTTATCAATGAGCAGTTCTTC.